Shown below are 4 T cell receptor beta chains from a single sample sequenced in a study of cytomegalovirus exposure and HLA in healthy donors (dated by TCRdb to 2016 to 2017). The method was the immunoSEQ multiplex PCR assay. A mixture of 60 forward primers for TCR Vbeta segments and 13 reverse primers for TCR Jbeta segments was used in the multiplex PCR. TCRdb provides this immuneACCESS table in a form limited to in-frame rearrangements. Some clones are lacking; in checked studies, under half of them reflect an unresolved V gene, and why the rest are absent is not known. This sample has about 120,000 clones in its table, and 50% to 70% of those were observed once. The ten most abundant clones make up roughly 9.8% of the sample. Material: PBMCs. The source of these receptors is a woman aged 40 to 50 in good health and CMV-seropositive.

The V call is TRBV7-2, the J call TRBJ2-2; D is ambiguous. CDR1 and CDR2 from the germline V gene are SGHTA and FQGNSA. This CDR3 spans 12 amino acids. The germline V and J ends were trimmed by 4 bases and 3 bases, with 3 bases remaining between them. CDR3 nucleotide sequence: TGTGCCAGCAGCTCGTACACCGGGGAGCTGTTTTTT. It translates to CASSSYTGELFF.

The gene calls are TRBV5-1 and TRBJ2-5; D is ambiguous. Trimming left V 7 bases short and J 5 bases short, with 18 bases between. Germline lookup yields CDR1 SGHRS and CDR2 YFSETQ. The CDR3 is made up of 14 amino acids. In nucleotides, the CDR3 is TGCGCCAGCTTCGGCGGCACCCGCGCTGAGACCCAGTACTTC. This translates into CASFGGTRAETQYF.

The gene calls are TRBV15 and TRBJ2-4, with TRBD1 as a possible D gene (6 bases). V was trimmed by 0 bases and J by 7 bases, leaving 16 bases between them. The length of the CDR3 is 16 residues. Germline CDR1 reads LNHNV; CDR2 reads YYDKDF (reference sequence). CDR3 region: CATSRDLGTSWNIQYF. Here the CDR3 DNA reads TGTGCCACCAGCAGAGATCTCGGGACAAGTTGGAACATTCAGTACTTC. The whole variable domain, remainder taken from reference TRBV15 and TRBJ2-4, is DAMVIQNPRYQVTQFGKPVTLSCSQTLNHNVMYWYQQKSSQAPKLLFHYYDKDFNNEADTPDNFQSRRPNTSFCFLDIRSPGLGDTAMYLCATSRDLGTSWNIQYFGAGTRLSVL.

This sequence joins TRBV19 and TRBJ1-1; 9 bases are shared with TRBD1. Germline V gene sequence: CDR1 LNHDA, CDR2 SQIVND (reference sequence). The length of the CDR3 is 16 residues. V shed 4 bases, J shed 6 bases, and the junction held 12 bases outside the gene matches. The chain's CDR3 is CASSRGGQGSSAEAFF. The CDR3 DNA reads TGTGCCAGTAGTAGGGGGGGACAGGGTTCGAGTGCTGAAGCTTTCTTT.